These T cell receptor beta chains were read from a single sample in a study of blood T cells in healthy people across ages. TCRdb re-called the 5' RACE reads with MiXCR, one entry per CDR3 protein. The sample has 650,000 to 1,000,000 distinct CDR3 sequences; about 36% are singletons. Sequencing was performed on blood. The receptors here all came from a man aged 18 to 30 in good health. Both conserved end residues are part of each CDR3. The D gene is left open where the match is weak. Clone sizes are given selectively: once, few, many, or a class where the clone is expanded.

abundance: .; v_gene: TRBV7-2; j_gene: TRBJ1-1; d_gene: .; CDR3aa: CASSLSRDGSAEAFF; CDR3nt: TGTGCCAGCAGCTTAAGTCGGGACGGGTCGGCTGAAGCTTTCTTT
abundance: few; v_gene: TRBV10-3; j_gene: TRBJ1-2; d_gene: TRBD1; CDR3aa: CAISESGTGGIYGYTF; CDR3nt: TGTGCCATCAGTGAGAGTGGGACAGGGGGCATCTATGGCTACACCTTC
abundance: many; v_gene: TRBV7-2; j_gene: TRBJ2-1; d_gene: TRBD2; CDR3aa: CASSLGAGSHNEQFF; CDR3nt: TGTGCCAGCAGCTTAGGAGCGGGGTCTCACAATGAGCAGTTCTTC
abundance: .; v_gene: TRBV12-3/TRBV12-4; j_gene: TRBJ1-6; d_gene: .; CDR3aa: CASSLYVGGGISPLHF; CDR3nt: TGTGCCAGCAGTTTATATGTCGGCGGGGGGATCTCACCCCTCCACTTT
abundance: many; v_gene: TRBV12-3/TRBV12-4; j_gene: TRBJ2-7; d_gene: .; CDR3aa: CASSLEYEQYF; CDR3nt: TGTGCCAGCAGTTTGGAGTACGAGCAGTACTTC
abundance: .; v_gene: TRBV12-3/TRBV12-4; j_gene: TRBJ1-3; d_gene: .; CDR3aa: CASTLESIHTIYF; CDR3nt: TGTGCCAGCACCCTGGAGAGTATTCACACCATATATTTT
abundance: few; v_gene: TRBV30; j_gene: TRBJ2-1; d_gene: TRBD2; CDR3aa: CAWSRRAGGLNEQFF; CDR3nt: TGTGCCTGGAGTAGGCGAGCGGGGGGGCTCAATGAGCAGTTCTTC
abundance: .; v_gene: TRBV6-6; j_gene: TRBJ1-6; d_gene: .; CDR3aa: CASSYSAASPLHF; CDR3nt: TGTGCCAGCAGTTACTCGGCGGCCTCACCCCTCCACTTT
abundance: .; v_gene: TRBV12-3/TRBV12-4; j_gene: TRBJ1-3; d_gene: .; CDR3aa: CASSLDEGGTIYF; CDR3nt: TGTGCCAGCAGTTTAGACGAAGGTGGTACCATATATTTT
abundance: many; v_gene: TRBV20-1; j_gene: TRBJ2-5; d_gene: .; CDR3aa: CSARDPFLETQYF; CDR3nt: TGCAGTGCACGCGACCCCTTTCTAGAGACCCAGTACTTC
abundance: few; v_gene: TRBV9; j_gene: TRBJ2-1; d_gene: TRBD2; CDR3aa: CASSVSGGTQFF; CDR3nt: TGTGCCAGCAGCGTTAGCGGGGGAACGCAGTTCTTC
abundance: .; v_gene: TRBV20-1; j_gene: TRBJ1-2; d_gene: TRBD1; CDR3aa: CSARYRGQDYGYTF; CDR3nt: TGCAGTGCTAGATACAGGGGGCAGGACTATGGCTACACCTTC
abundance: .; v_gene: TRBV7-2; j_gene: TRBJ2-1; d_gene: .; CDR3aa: CASSVESSYEQFF; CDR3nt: TGTGCCAGCAGCGTTGAGAGCTCCTACGAGCAGTTCTTC
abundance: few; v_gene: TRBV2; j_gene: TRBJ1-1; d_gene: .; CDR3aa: CASILGRMNTEAFF; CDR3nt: TGTGCCAGCATCCTCGGACGGATGAACACTGAAGCTTTCTTT
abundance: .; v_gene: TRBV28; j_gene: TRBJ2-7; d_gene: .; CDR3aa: CASSPYSAGEQYF; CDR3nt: TGTGCCAGCAGTCCCTACTCAGCTGGCGAGCAGTACTTC
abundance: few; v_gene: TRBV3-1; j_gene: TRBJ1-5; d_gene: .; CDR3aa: CASSHGGDSHSNQPQHF; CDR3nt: TGTGCCAGCAGCCACGGTGGGGACTCTCATAGCAATCAGCCCCAGCATTTT
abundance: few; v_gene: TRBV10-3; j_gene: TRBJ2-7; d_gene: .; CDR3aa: CAISGSLEGGLEQYF; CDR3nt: TGTGCCATCAGTGGGTCCCTCGAAGGGGGACTCGAGCAGTACTTC
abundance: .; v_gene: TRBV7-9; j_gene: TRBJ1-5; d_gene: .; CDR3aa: CASSLPGPGQPQHF; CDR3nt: TGTGCCAGCAGCTTACCGGGGCCCGGGCAGCCCCAGCATTTT
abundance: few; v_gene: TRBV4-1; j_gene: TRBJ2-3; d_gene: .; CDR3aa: CASSQDRGQGRRSTDTQYF; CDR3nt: TGCGCCAGCAGCCAAGATAGAGGCCAAGGGAGGAGAAGCACAGATACGCAGTATTTT
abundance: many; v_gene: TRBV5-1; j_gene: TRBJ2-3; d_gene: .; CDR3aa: CASSETGPSGDTQYF; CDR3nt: TGCGCCAGCAGCGAAACAGGACCTTCGGGAGATACGCAGTATTTT
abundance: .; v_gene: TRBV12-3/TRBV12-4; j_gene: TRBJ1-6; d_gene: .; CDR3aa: CATRVGVYNSPLHF; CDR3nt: TGTGCCACCAGGGTTGGGGTATATAATTCACCCCTCCACTTT
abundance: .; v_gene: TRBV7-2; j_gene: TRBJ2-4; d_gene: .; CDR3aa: CASSLAGQGIGEQYF; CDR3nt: TGTGCCAGCAGCTTGGCAGGGCAGGGGATAGGTGAGCAGTACTTC
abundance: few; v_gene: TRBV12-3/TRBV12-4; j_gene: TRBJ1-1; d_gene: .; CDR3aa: CASARTVGTEAFF; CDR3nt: TGTGCCAGCGCTCGGACGGTCGGCACTGAAGCTTTCTTT
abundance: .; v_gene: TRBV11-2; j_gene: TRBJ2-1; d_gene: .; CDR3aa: CASSLDLGIEQFF; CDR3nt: TGTGCCAGCAGCTTAGATTTAGGCATTGAGCAGTTCTTC
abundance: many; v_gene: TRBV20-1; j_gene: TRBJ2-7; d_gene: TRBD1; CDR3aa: CSATGDRYEQYF; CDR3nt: TGCAGTGCTACCGGGGACAGGTACGAGCAGTACTTC
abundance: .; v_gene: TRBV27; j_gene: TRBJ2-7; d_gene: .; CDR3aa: CASSPRAESYEQYF; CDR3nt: TGTGCCAGCAGTCCCCGGGCGGAGTCCTACGAGCAGTACTTC
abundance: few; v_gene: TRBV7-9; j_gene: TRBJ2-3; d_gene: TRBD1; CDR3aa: CASSAGTEQFTDTQYF; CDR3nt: TGTGCCAGCAGCGCCGGGACAGAACAGTTCACAGATACGCAGTATTTT
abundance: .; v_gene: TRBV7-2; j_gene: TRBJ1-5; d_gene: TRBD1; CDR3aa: CASSPRTGGDPQHF; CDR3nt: TGTGCCAGCAGCCCCCGGACAGGGGGAGATCCCCAGCATTTT
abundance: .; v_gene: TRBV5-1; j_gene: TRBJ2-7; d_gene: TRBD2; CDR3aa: CASSLFGERSGGLTYEQYF; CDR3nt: TGCGCCAGCAGCTTGTTTGGGGAACGGAGCGGGGGGCTCACCTACGAGCAGTACTTC
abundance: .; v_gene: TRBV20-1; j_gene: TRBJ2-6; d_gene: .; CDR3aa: CSARVLTEANVLTF; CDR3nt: TGCAGTGCTAGAGTTTTAACAGAGGCCAACGTCCTGACTTTC
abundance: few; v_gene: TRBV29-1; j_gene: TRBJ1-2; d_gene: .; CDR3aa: CSALSRVDYGYTF; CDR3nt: TGCAGCGCACTATCTCGGGTCGACTATGGCTACACCTTC
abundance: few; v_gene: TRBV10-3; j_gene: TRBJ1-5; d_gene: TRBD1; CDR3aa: CAISEGQAVLSPQHF; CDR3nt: TGTGCCATCAGTGAGGGACAGGCAGTACTCAGCCCCCAGCATTTT
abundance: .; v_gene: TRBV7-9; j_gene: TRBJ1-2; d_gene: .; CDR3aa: CASSPGREYTF; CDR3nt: TGTGCCAGCAGCCCGGGGCGTGAATACACCTTC
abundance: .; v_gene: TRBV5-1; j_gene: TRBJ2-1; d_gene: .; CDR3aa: CASRWEGSDRVGDEQFF; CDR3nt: TGCGCCAGCAGGTGGGAGGGCAGTGACAGGGTCGGCGATGAGCAGTTCTTC
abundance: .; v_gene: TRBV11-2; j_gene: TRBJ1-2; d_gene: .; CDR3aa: CASSLLSHKGYGYTF; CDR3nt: TGTGCCAGCAGCTTACTCAGCCATAAGGGGTATGGCTACACCTTC
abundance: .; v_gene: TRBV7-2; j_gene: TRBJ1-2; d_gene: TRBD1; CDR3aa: CASSSQLGQGEYGYTF; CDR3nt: TGTGCCAGCAGCTCACAACTGGGACAGGGCGAGTATGGCTACACCTTC
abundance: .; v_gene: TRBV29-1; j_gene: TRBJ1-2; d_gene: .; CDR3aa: CSVAARAGYGYTF; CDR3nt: TGCAGCGTTGCGGCCAGGGCGGGCTATGGCTACACCTTC
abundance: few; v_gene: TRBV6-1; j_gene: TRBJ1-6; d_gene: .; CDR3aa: CASSPGPLTGMGNNSPLHF; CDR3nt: TGTGCCAGCAGTCCCGGACCCCTAACGGGGATGGGTAATAATTCACCCCTCCACTTT
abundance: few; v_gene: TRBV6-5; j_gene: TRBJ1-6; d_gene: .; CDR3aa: CASSYSKSPLHF; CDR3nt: TGTGCCAGCAGTTACTCGAAATCACCCCTCCACTTT
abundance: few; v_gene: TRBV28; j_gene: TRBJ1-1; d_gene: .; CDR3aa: CASRTPGEAFF; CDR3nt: TGTGCCAGCAGGACGCCAGGTGAAGCTTTCTTT
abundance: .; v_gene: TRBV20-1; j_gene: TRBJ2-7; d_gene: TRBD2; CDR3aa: CSARTSGVIYEQYF; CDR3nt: TGCAGTGCTAGGACTAGCGGGGTTATCTACGAGCAGTACTTC
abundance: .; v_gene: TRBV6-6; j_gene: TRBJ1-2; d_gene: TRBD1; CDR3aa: CASSLRTGSTGYTF; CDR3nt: TGTGCCAGCAGTCTCCGGACAGGGTCTACTGGCTACACCTTC
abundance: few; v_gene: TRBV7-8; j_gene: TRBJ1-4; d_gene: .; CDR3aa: CASSLRGIGSEKLFF; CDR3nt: TGTGCCAGCAGCTTACGGGGAATTGGTTCTGAAAAACTGTTTTTT
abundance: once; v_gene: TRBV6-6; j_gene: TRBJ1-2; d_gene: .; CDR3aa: CASGPQLTSYGYTF; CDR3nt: TGTGCCAGCGGCCCACAACTGACGTCCTATGGCTACACCTTC
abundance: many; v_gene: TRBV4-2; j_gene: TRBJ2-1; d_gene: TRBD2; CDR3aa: CASSQLTSGGAKFF; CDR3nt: TGTGCCAGCAGCCAGCTGACTAGCGGGGGGGCAAAGTTCTTC
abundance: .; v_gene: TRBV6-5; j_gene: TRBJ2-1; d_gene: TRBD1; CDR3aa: CASSPQGQNYNEQFF; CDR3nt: TGTGCCAGCAGTCCCCAGGGACAGAATTACAATGAGCAGTTCTTC
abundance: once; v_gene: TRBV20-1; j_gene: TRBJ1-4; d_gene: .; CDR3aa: CSVAKTTNEKLFF; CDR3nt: TGCAGTGTAGCGAAGACCACTAATGAAAAACTGTTTTTT
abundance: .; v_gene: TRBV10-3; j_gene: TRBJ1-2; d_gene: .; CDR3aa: CAISESEQVYGYTF; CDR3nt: TGTGCCATCAGTGAATCGGAACAGGTCTATGGCTACACCTTC
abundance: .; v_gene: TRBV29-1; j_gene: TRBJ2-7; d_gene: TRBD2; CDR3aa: CSVEGLAGSYNEQYF; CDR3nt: TGCAGCGTTGAGGGACTAGCGGGGTCCTACAATGAGCAGTACTTC
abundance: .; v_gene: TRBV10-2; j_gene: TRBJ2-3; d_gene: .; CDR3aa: CASSRVRGSDTQYF; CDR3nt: TGCGCCAGCAGTCGGGTGAGAGGGTCAGATACGCAGTATTTT
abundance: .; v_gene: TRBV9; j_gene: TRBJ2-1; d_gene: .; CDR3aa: CASSFTSSYNEQFF; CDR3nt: TGTGCCAGCAGCTTCACCTCCTCCTACAATGAGCAGTTCTTC
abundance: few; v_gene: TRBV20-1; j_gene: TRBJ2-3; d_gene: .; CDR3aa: CSALPVTSTDTQYF; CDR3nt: TGCAGTGCTCTCCCGGTAACTAGCACAGATACGCAGTATTTT
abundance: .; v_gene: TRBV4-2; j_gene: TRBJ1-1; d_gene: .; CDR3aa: CASSQAHGTPQAFF; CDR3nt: TGTGCCAGCAGCCAAGCCCACGGGACACCTCAAGCTTTCTTT
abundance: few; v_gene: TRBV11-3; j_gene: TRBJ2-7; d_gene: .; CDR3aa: CASSLGNSDEQYF; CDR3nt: TGTGCCAGCAGCTTAGGAAACAGTGACGAGCAGTACTTC
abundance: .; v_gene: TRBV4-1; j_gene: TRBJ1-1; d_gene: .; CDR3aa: CASRNIRGDTEAFF; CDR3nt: TGCGCCAGCAGGAACATAAGGGGCGACACTGAAGCTTTCTTT
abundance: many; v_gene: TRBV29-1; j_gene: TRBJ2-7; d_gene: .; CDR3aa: CSVESSSYEQYF; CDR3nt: TGCAGCGTTGAGTCCAGCTCCTACGAGCAGTACTTC